The T cell receptor beta chain under discussion was sequenced for a study of T cell responses to AZD1222 COVID-19 vaccine. Whole-study results and caveats: Just a handful of people given AZD1222 tested seropositive at baseline. Sampled repertoires all dated from after the peak T cell response. Regions left unmutated in variants are reportedly the target of nearly half of spike-specific TCRs. Clonal diversity was possibly underestimated, and white British individuals and females predominated among donors.

Points on this clone: The target antigen is unknown.

This CDR3 is 19 amino acids long. V gave up 5 bases and J gave up 3 bases; unmatched junction bases: 17. Germline V gives CDR1 SGHAT, CDR2 FQNNGV. Assay used: immunoSEQ multiplex PCR; TCRdb lists only in-frame clones, some missing. The table lists some 180,000 clones, just over 90% of them singletons, with approximately 1.7% in the top ten. The sequence derives from an adult who received the AZD1222 COVID-19 vaccine. The material was peripheral blood, obtained 28 days after the second AZD1222 dose. The J gene is TRBJ2-1, the V gene TRBV11-2; 9 bases are a match to TRBD1. The CDR3 DNA follows: TGTGCCAGCAGCCCCAGAGGTGGGACAGGGCCGGGGCGCTACAATGAGCAGTTCTTC. It translates to CASSPRGGTGPGRYNEQFF.